Presented here are 23 T cell receptor beta chains from one specimen sequenced in a study of T cells in Graves' hyperthyroidism and ophthalmopathy. The CDR3 regions of TCR beta were amplified from RNA transcripts. HTBI primers were used for first-round RT-PCR of the TCR CDR3. Each CDR3 protein is one row after TCRdb ran MiXCR on the multiplex PCR reads. The sample carries hundreds of thousands of distinct CDR3 sequences, around 14% recorded once. The sequencing sample was made of blood. The source is a woman aged 18-29 years with Graves' hyperthyroidism.

This clonotype has just a few counts. The V call is TRBV7-2, the J call TRBJ2-1; D is ambiguous. The CDR3 loop spans 15 amino acids. V gave up 4 bases and J gave up 0 bases, with 10 bases separating them. Germline V gene lookup returns CDR1 SGHTA and CDR2 FQGNSA. CDR3 in DNA: TGTGCCAGCAGCTACCGCCCGAGCTCCTACAATGAGCAGTTCTTC. This codes for CASSYRPSSYNEQFF.

This clonotype was found many times. This rearrangement joins TRBV28 to TRBJ1-2; D call uncertain. The CDR3 contains 14 residues. Per germline, CDR1 MDHEN and CDR2 SYDVKM. Deletions cut 5 bases from V and 1 base from J, with 11 bases between. The DNA of the CDR3 is TGTGCCAGCAGTCACCTCCGGCGTAACTATGGCTACACCTTC. It specifies CASSHLRRNYGYTF.

This clonotype showed up just a few times. The chain has TRBV7-3 and TRBJ2-1; TRBD1 is a possible D gene (7 bases). The CDR3 has 14 amino acids. Trimming took 5 bases from V and 6 from J, leaving 14 bases between them. CDR1 and CDR2 from the germline V gene are SGHTA and FQGTGA. In DNA form, the CDR3 reads TGTGCCAGCAGCACGACAGGGAGGTCCAATGAGCAGTTCTTC. Translated: CASSTTGRSNEQFF.

V gene TRBV19 combines with J gene TRBJ1-5; D gene uncertain. This CDR3 has 15 residues. Germline V gene lookup returns CDR1 LNHDA and CDR2 SQIVND (reference sequence). Trimming cost V 3 bases and J 0 bases, with 9 bases left between them. In DNA form, the CDR3 reads TGTGCCAGTAGTATCGGGGTCTATAGCAATCAGCCCCAGCATTTT. Translating it yields CASSIGVYSNQPQHF. Full variable domain (rest looked up from reference TRBV19 and TRBJ1-5): DGGITQSPKYLFRKEGQNVTLSCEQNLNHDAMYWYRQDPGQGLRLIYYSQIVNDFQKGDIAEGYSVSREKKESFPLTVTSAQKNPTAFYLCASSIGVYSNQPQHFGDGTRLSIL.

This clonotype was detected many times. The chain uses TRBV2 and TRBJ1-6, with unresolved D. The ends were cut back, 3 bases at V and 7 bases at J, with 10 bases in the middle. Per germline, CDR1 SNHLY and CDR2 FYNNEI. The CDR3 totals 14 residues. This CDR3 is CASSENRPNSPLHF. The DNA for the CDR3 is TGTGCCAGCAGTGAGAACAGACCAAATTCACCCCTCCACTTT.

This clonotype was recorded a few times. The rearrangement joins TRBV7-9 to TRBJ2-5; the D gene is possibly TRBD1 (6 bases). The CDR3 totals 16 residues. The V and J ends lost 1 base and 5 bases respectively, with 17 bases between them. Germline V gives CDR1 SEHNR, CDR2 FQNEAQ (reference sequence). CDR3 sequence: CASSLGPRQGRETQYF. In DNA form, the CDR3 reads TGTGCCAGCAGCTTAGGCCCCCGGCAGGGGCGGGAGACCCAGTACTTC.

V usage is TRBV7-8 and J usage is TRBJ2-7, with TRBD2 matching over 14 bases. Germline CDR1 is SGHVS and CDR2 is FQNEAQ. Unmatched junction bases numbered 9, after V lost 5 bases and J lost 3 bases. The CDR3 has 17 residues. The CDR3 DNA is TGTGCCAGCAGCCAACGGACTAGCGGGAGGCCCTTCTACGAGCAGTACTTC. Residues: CASSQRTSGRPFYEQYF.

The chain is built from TRBV5-1 and TRBJ1-3; TRBD1 matches at 9 bases. V trimming: 4 bases; J trimming: 6 bases; junction bases outside the gene matches: 8. Germline CDR1 reads SGHRS; CDR2 reads YFSETQ. CDR3 size: 15 residues. The CDR3 reads CASSIRQGGENTIYF. CDR3 DNA: TGCGCCAGCAGCATAAGACAGGGGGGTGAAAACACCATATATTTT.

This clonotype was detected only a few times. V gene TRBV15 combines with J gene TRBJ1-5, with 8 bases lining up with TRBD1. With V trimmed by 5 bases and J by 3 bases, 6 bases remained unmatched. The CDR3 runs to 15 residues. Germline V gene data show CDR1 as LNHNV and CDR2 as YYDKDF (reference sequence). This chain's CDR3 is CATSGQGFANQPQHF. CDR3 nucleotides: TGTGCCACCAGCGGACAGGGATTTGCCAATCAGCCCCAGCATTTT.

This clonotype was observed many times. The J gene is TRBJ1-5, the V gene TRBV20-1; D gene uncertain. Trimming took 0 bases from V and 2 from J, leaving 11 bases between them. Per germline, CDR1 DFQATT and CDR2 SNEGSKA (reference sequence). The CDR3 has 15 residues. The CDR3 sequence is CSARDPLRGNQPQHF. CDR3 nucleotides: TGCAGTGCTAGAGATCCACTGCGGGGCAATCAGCCCCAGCATTTT.

In its sample, this clonotype was seen many times. CDR3 region: CASSQAGRSNQPQHF. As DNA, the CDR3 is TGTGCCAGCAGCCAGGCGGGGAGAAGCAATCAGCCCCAGCATTTT. The chain uses TRBV2 and TRBJ1-5, with D uncertain. The CDR3 consists of 15 residues. V lost 6 bases and J lost 1, with 13 bases in between. From germline, CDR1 is SNHLY and CDR2 FYNNEI.

This clonotype was recorded many times. V gene TRBV24-1 combines with J gene TRBJ2-2; unclear D gene. The CDR3 has 13 residues. Per the germline V gene, CDR1 is KGHDR and CDR2 is SFDVKD. V lost 0 bases and J lost 4, with 2 bases in between. The CDR3 sequence: CATSDLLTGELFF. For the CDR3, the DNA is TGTGCCACCAGTGATTTGCTCACCGGGGAGCTGTTTTTT.

This clonotype was seen repeatedly, ten times or more. A read error may produce the germline difference seen at one junction end. The V call is TRBV7-7, the J call TRBJ2-1; 9 nucleotides agree with TRBD2. Per germline, CDR1 SSHAT and CDR2 FNYEAQ (reference sequence). This CDR3 is built from 16 residues. The CDR3 DNA is TGTGCTAGCAGCTTAAACAGTGCGGGAGGGCCAGTTGAGCAGTTCTTC. Protein sequence: CASSLNSAGGPVEQFF.

The chain uses TRBV5-6 and TRBJ2-6; 8 bases are shared with TRBD1. The CDR3 contains 18 residues. Germline-derived CDR1 and CDR2 are SGHDT and YYEEEE. With V trimmed by 4 bases and J by 0 bases, 9 bases remained unmatched. For the CDR3, the DNA is TGTGCCAGCAGCCTGGGACAGGCGAGGGTCTCTGGGGCCAACGTCCTGACTTTC. Protein: CASSLGQARVSGANVLTF.

This clonotype was recorded at least ten times. CDR3 DNA: TGTGCCAGCAGTGAGCAGGGGCCCAACGGTCAGCCCCAGCATTTT. It encodes CASSEQGPNGQPQHF. The chain uses TRBV2 and TRBJ1-5, with a possible D match to TRBD1 (6 bases). Germline V gives CDR1 SNHLY, CDR2 FYNNEI. The CDR3 has 15 residues. The V gene lost 3 bases and the J gene lost 6 bases, with 15 bases spanning the gap.

This clonotype was picked up many times. The chain links TRBV13 to TRBJ1-2; TRBD1 might be the D (5 bases). The CDR3 is 18 amino acids. Trimming removed 4 bases at V and 0 bases at J, with 21 bases between. The V gene's germline CDR1 is PRHDT and CDR2 FYEKMQ (reference sequence). The CDR3 DNA is TGTGCCAGCAGCTCCTTTAGGGGTTTCGGGGCGGCTAACTATGGCTACACCTTC. As protein: CASSSFRGFGAANYGYTF.

To note about this clonotype: This may come from a read error, since a much larger clone is one base off. V usage is TRBV28 and J usage is TRBJ2-5; no firm D call. The CDR3 is 13 residues long. Germline V gene lookup returns CDR1 MDHEN and CDR2 SYDVKM. In DNA, the CDR3 is TGTGCCGGCAGTTCTCCGTTCCCCAAGACCCAGTACTTC. Translation gives CAGSSPFPKTQYF.

CDR3 sequence reads: CASSLPSTGSDTQYF. The CDR3 region has the DNA TGTGCCAGCAGTTTACCCTCTACAGGTTCAGATACGCAGTATTTT. The chain is built from TRBV2 and TRBJ2-3, with D possibly matching TRBD1 (5 bases). Trimming stripped 5 bases from V and 4 bases from J, with 16 bases between. The CDR3 has 15 residues. Germline V gene lookup returns CDR1 SNHLY and CDR2 FYNNEI. The full variable domain, rest sourced from reference TRBV2 and TRBJ2-3, is EPEVTQTPSHQVTQMGQEVILRCVPISNHLYFYWYRQILGQKVEFLVSFYNNEISEKSEIFDDQFSVERPDGSNFTLKIRSTKLEDSAMYFCASSLPSTGSDTQYFGPGTRLTVL.

The J gene is TRBJ2-1, the V gene TRBV12-3 or TRBV12-4; 8 bases map to TRBD2. The CDR3 loop spans 15 amino acids. Germline trimming cut 5 bases from V and 10 bases from J; bases unmatched to any gene: 13. The CDR3, as DNA: TGTGCCAGCAGTCCCTCCAGACGGGAGGGCCACGAGCAGTTCTTC. Its translation: CASSPSRREGHEQFF.

This clonotype appeared many times. This chain joins TRBV5-8 and TRBJ1-1, with D perhaps matching TRBD1 (5 bases). Trimming pared 0 bases from V and 6 bases from J, leaving 12 bases between. The CDR3 totals 14 residues. Germline CDR1 and CDR2: SGHTS and YDEGEE. The CDR3 here is CASSLEGRTSEAFF. As DNA, the CDR3 is TGTGCCAGCAGCTTGGAGGGGAGGACATCTGAAGCTTTCTTT.

This clonotype was found many times. The genes are TRBV28 and TRBJ1-1, with 7 bases fitting TRBD1. This CDR3 is built from 12 residues. Trimming took 3 bases from V and 8 from J; bases not matched to a gene: 3. CDR1 and CDR2 from the germline V gene are MDHEN and SYDVKM. The CDR3 nucleotides read TGTGCCAGCAGTTTCCCGGACAGGGAAGCTTTCTTT. It encodes CASSFPDREAFF.

This clonotype was seen repeatedly, ten times or more. The chain recombines TRBV10-3 with TRBJ2-2; D remains ambiguous. The V and J ends lost 2 bases and 1 base respectively, with 11 bases between them. CDR3 size: 16 residues. Germline lookup yields CDR1 ENHRY and CDR2 SYGVKD. CDR3 in DNA: TGTGCCATCAGTGAGGGGGTAGTACGGAACACCGGGGAGCTGTTTTTT. As protein: CAISEGVVRNTGELFF.

The sample holds a few counts of this clonotype. This chain connects TRBV20-1 to TRBJ2-1; no reliable D call. The CDR3 has 12 residues. Trimming stripped 3 bases from V and 4 bases from J, with 7 bases between. The germline V gene has CDR1 DFQATT and CDR2 SNEGSKA (reference sequence). The CDR3 protein is CSARVNYNEQFF. Written as DNA, the CDR3 is TGCAGTGCTAGGGTCAATTACAATGAGCAGTTCTTC.